Following are 8 T cell receptor beta chains from one sample sequenced in a study of PD-1 blockade in classical Hodgkin lymphoma. All trial patients relapsed after autologous stem cell transplantation. The data were produced by immunoSEQ multiplex PCR, yet TCRdb's version contains in-frame clones alone and is incomplete. The sample has roughly 22,000 clones; roughly 72% are singletons. This specimen consisted of peripheral blood mononuclear cells (PBMCs), obtained at baseline. These receptors came from a human donor with classical Hodgkin lymphoma.

The V and J genes are TRBV2 and TRBJ2-3; TRBD2 agrees at 10 bases. Germline V gene data show CDR1 as SNHLY and CDR2 as FYNNEI. This CDR3 comprises 17 residues. V lost 1 base to trimming and J lost 4 bases; unmatched junction nucleotides: 8. The CDR3 DNA follows: TGTGCCAGCAGTGAAGAGATAAGCGGGGGGGCCGCAGATACGCAGTATTTT. Protein product: CASSEEISGGAADTQYF.

The rearrangement links TRBV30 to TRBJ2-7; D is unresolved. CDR3 length equals 13 residues. V was cut by 4 bases and J by 3 bases, with 13 bases left in between. Per germline, CDR1 GTSNPN and CDR2 SVGIG (reference sequence). CDR3 bases: TGTGCCTGGAATAGTGGGATTGGCTACGAGCAGTACTTC. Translated: CAWNSGIGYEQYF. Combining the CDR3 with reference TRBV30 and TRBJ2-7 gives the whole variable domain SQTIHQWPATLVQPVGSPLSLECTVEGTSNPNLYWYRQAAGRGLQLLFYSVGIGQISSEVPQNLSASRPQDRQFILSSKKLLLSDSGFYLCAWNSGIGYEQYFGPGTRLTVT.

This clone is judged medium-sized. The chain recombines TRBV19 with TRBJ1-2; 8 bases are a match to TRBD1. After removal of 7 bases from V and 7 bases from J, the junction contained 11 bases not matched to a gene. The CDR3 is 14 residues long. The germline V gene encodes CDR1 LNHDA and CDR2 SQIVND (reference sequence). The CDR3 nucleotides are TGTGCCAGTACACAAGGCAGGGGGCTTCTTGGCTACACCTTC. Protein sequence: CASTQGRGLLGYTF.

The chain combines TRBV9 with TRBJ2-5; the D is unclear. The CDR3 is 14 residues long. Germline CDR1 reads SGDLS; CDR2 reads YYNGEE. The germline V and J ends were trimmed by 0 bases and 5 bases, with 11 bases remaining between them. This CDR3 reads CASSVVPTRETQYF. CDR3 bases: TGTGCCAGCAGCGTAGTGCCCACGCGGGAGACCCAGTACTTC.

The rearrangement uses TRBV7-7 and TRBJ2-2; TRBD2 matches at 8 bases. Germline V gene lookup returns CDR1 SSHAT and CDR2 FNYEAQ (reference sequence). Trimming at V came to 4 bases and at J to 1 base, leaving 5 bases not matched to a gene. CDR3 size: 16 residues. CDR3 residues: CASSSQGLGNTGELFF. CDR3 nucleotide sequence: TGTGCCAGCAGCTCCCAGGGACTAGGGAACACCGGGGAGCTGTTTTTT.

Only one count was recorded for this clone. This chain links TRBV7-6 with TRBJ2-7; 7 positions agree with TRBD1. The germline CDR1 and CDR2 sequences are SGHVS and FNYEAQ. With 6 bases clipped from V and 4 bases from J, the junction kept 3 bases outside the gene matches. This CDR3 is 12 amino acids long. DNA for the CDR3: TGTGCCAGCAGTATGACAGGGTACGAGCAGTACTTC. This codes for CASSMTGYEQYF.

The CDR3 region has the DNA TGTGCCAGCAGCTTAGGACGGGACAGGGGAAAAGGAACCCAGTACTTC. Its protein is CASSLGRDRGKGTQYF. This chain joins TRBV7-9 and TRBJ2-5, with TRBD1 matching over 10 bases. The CDR3 covers 16 residues. Germline V gene data show CDR1 as SEHNR and CDR2 as FQNEAQ (reference sequence). The V and J ends lost 1 base and 8 bases, in that order; junction bases with no gene match: 10.

The chain uses TRBV7-2 and TRBJ2-7; 11 bases line up with TRBD2. CDR1 and CDR2 from the germline V gene are SGHTA and FQGNSA. Trimming cost V 2 bases and J 0 bases; bases outside gene matches: 9. The CDR3 consists of 18 residues. CDR3 loop: CASSLKTSGTPFSYEQYF. CDR3 DNA: TGTGCCAGCAGCTTAAAGACTAGCGGGACGCCTTTCTCCTACGAGCAGTACTTC.